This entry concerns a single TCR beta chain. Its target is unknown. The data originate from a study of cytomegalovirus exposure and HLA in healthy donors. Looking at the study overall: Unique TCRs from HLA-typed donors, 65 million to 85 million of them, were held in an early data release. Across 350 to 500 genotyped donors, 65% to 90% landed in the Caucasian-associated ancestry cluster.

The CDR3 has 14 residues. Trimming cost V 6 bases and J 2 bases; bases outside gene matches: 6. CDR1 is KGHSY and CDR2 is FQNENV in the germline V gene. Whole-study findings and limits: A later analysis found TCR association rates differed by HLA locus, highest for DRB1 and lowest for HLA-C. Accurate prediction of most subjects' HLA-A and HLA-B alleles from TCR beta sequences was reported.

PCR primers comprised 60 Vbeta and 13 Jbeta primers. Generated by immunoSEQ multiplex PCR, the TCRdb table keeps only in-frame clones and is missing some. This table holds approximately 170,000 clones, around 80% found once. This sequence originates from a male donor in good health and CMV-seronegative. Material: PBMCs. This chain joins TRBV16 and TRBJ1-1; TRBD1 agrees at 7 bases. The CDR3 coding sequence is TGTGCCAGCAGTCGGGACAGAAGAAACACTGAAGCTTTCTTT. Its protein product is CASSRDRRNTEAFF.